The source of this TCR beta chain is a study of T cell repertoires in cytomegalovirus infection. The wider study: Public TCR beta signatures were indicative of both CMV infection and a matching HLA type. Regarding the study as a whole: Identification of carriers of CMV plus the relevant HLA was performed using cumulative public TCR beta family frequency. HLA-C-restricted CMV clonotypes gave the most frequent clonotype in two of eight donors.

TCRdb re-derived calls from the reads in MiXCR, one entry per CDR3 protein. Of fewer than 400,000 distinct CDR3 sequences listed, 18% are singletons. V was trimmed by 0 bases and J by 5 bases, leaving 13 bases between them. This CDR3 has 15 amino acids. The germline gives CDR1 SEHNR, CDR2 FQNEAQ (reference sequence). This clonotype was picked up many times. Its specificity is unknown. The sequenced material came from PBMCs. The sequence was collected from a human donor in good health (CMV status not recorded). Some clones in this sample may be carry-over from other donors' samples. The rearrangement links TRBV7-9 to TRBJ2-5; D perhaps matches TRBD1 (6 bases). CDR3 coding DNA: TGTGCCAGCAGCTTAGCGGGGGCACATGTGGAGACCCAGTACTTC. It is translated as CASSLAGAHVETQYF.